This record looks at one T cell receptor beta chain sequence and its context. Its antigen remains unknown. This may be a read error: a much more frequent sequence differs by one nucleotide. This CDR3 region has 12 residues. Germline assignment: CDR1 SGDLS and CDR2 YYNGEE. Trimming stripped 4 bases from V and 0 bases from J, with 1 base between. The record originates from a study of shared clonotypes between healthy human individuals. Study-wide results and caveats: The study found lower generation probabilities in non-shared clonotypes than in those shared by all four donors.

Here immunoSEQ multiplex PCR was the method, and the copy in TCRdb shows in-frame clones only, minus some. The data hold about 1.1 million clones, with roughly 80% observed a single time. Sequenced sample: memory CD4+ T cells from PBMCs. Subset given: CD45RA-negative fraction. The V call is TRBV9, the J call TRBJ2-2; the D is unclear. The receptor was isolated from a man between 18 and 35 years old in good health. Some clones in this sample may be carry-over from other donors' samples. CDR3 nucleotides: TGTGCCAGCAGCCCGAACACCGGGGAGCTGTTTTTT. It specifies CASSPNTGELFF.